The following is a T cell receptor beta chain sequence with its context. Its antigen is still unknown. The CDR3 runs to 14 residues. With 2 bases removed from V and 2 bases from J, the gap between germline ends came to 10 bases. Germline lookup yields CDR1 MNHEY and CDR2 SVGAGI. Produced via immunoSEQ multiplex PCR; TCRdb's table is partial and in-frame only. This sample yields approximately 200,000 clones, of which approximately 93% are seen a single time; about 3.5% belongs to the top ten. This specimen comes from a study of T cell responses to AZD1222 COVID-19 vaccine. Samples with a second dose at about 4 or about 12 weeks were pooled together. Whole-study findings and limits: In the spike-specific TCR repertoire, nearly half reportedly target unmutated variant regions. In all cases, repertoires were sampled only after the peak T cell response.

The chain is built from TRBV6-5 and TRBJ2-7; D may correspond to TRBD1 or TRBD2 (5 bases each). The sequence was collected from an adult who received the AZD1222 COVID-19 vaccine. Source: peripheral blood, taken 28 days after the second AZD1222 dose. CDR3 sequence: CASSYERGPYEQYF. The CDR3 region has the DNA TGTGCCAGCAGTTACGAACGGGGCCCCTACGAGCAGTACTTC.